The 4 T cell receptor beta chains below were found in one sample sequenced in a study of blood T cell repertoires in COVID-19. The data were produced by immunoSEQ multiplex PCR, yet TCRdb's version contains in-frame clones alone and is incomplete. The top ten clones hold 20% to 25% of a sample with roughly 86,000 clones, roughly 78% of them seen once. Sequencing input: peripheral blood. Source of these receptors: a human donor in a cohort sampled during active COVID-19.

The chain is built from TRBV4-2 and TRBJ2-1, with TRBD2 as a possible D gene (5 bases). The V gene's germline CDR1 is LGHNA and CDR2 YNFKEQ. The CDR3 is made up of 16 amino acids. V was clipped by 3 bases and J by 0 bases, with 12 bases between them. This CDR3 reads CASSHLAGSSYNEQFF. The CDR3 DNA reads TGTGCCAGCAGCCACCTCGCTGGGAGCTCCTACAATGAGCAGTTCTTC.

The gene calls are TRBV21-1 and TRBJ1-2; the listed D gene, TRBD1, was not tested against the DNA. TRBV21-1 is a pseudogene. The CDR3 contains 16 residues. The CDR3 DNA sequence: TGTGCCAGCAGCAGACCGGGACAGGGGCATAACTATGGCTACACCTTC. Protein sequence: CASSRPGQGHNYGYTF.

The V call is TRBV4-1, the J call TRBJ1-1, with a possible D match to TRBD1 (6 bases). Per the germline V gene, CDR1 is MGHRA and CDR2 is YSYEKL. The CDR3 runs to 13 residues. The V and J ends lost 0 bases and 8 bases respectively, with 10 bases between them. The CDR3, as DNA: TGCGCCAGCAGCCAAGATGTAGGGGGAGAAGCTTTCTTT. Residues: CASSQDVGGEAFF.

V usage is TRBV6-1 and J usage is TRBJ1-3; 7 bases agree with TRBD1. Trimming cost V 1 base and J 10 bases; bases outside gene matches: 7. The CDR3 loop spans 14 amino acids. Germline loops: CDR1 MNHNS, CDR2 SASEGT. In DNA form, the CDR3 reads TGTGCCAGCAGTGAAGTAGTTGCAGGGGGGACCATATATTTT. It specifies CASSEVVAGGTIYF.